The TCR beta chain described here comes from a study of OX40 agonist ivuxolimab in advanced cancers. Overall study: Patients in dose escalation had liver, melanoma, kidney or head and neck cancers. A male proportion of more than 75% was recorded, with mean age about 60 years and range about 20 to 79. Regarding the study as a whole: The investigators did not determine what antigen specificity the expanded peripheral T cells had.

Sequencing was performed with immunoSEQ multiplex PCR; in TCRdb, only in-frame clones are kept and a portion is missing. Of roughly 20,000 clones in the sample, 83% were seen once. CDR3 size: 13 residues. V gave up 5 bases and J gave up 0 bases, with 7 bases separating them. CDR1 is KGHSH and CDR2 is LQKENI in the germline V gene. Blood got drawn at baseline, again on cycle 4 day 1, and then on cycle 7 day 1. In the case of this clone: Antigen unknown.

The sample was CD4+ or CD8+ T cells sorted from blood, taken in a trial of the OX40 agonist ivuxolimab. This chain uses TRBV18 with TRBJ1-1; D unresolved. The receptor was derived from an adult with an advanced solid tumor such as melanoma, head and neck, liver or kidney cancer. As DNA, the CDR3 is TGTGCCAGCTCAAGTGGGGTGAACACTGAAGCTTTCTTT. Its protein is CASSSGVNTEAFF.